These 27 T cell receptor beta chains share one sample of origin, sequenced in a study of somatic mutations in cytotoxic T cells in rheumatoid arthritis. Some clones are missing from TCRdb's copy, which holds only in-frame ones; the method was immunoSEQ multiplex PCR. The sample records about 14,000 clones, 77% being singletons. Material: CD8+ T cells sorted from blood. These receptors were obtained from an adult with rheumatoid arthritis.

The chain joins TRBV7-9 to TRBJ2-1; D gene unclear. The CDR3 consists of 14 residues. V lost 1 base and J lost 5, with 9 bases in between. Germline loops: CDR1 SEHNR, CDR2 FQNEAQ (reference sequence). Here the CDR3 DNA reads TGTGCCAGCAGCTTAGGTGGCCGGCACAATGAGCAGTTCTTC. It is translated as CASSLGGRHNEQFF. Based on the CDR3 plus reference TRBV7-9 and TRBJ2-1, the full variable domain is DTGVSQNPRHKITKRGQNVTFRCDPISEHNRLYWYRQTLGQGPEFLTYFQNEAQLEKSRLLSDRFSAERPKGSFSTLEIQRTEQGDSAMYLCASSLGGRHNEQFFGPGTRLTVL.

V is TRBV7-9 and J is TRBJ2-1; 8 bases agree with TRBD1. Looked up from germline, CDR1 is SEHNR and CDR2 is FQNEAQ (reference sequence). This CDR3 has 15 residues. Unmatched junction bases numbered 1, after V lost 1 base and J lost 2 bases. The CDR3 DNA reads as TGTGCCAGCAGCTTAGTCAGGGGGCCCTACAATGAGCAGTTCTTC. Translated, it gives CASSLVRGPYNEQFF.

J is TRBJ2-6 and V is TRBV2, with TRBD1 identical over 11 bases. Losses at the gene ends were 6 bases for V and 4 bases for J; bases not matched to a gene: 14. The CDR3 has 19 residues. Germline lookup yields CDR1 SNHLY and CDR2 FYNNEI. CDR3 region: CASSSPGQGGLYGANVLTF. CDR3 nucleotide sequence: TGTGCCAGCAGCTCGCCGGGACAGGGGGGATTGTACGGGGCCAACGTCCTGACTTTC.

This chain links TRBV7-8 with TRBJ2-1; no clear D. V was shortened by 1 base and J by 8 bases, with 3 bases between the two germline ends. CDR3 length equals 11 residues. The germline gives CDR1 SGHVS, CDR2 FQNEAQ. The CDR3 protein is CASSLEYEQFF. In DNA, the CDR3 is TGTGCCAGCAGCTTAGAGTATGAGCAGTTCTTC. The variable domain in full, completed from reference TRBV7-8 and TRBJ2-1, reads GAGVSQSPRYKVAKRGQDVALRCDPISGHVSLFWYQQALGQGPEFLTYFQNEAQLDKSGLPSDRFFAERPEGSVSTLKIQRTQQEDSAVYLCASSLEYEQFFGPGTRLTVL.

The chain uses TRBV5-1 and TRBJ2-3; 7 bases align to TRBD1. V gave up 3 bases and J gave up 8 bases; unmatched junction bases: 6. The germline CDR1 and CDR2 sequences are SGHRS and YFSETQ. The CDR3 is made up of 13 amino acids. CDR3 nucleotides: TGCGCCAGCAGCTCTGAGGGGGCGCCTACGCAGTATTTT. It encodes CASSSEGAPTQYF.

This chain joins TRBV6-1 and TRBJ1-2; 7 positions agree with TRBD1. Germline V gene data show CDR1 as MNHNS and CDR2 as SASEGT. This CDR3 comprises 12 residues. Germline trimming cut 10 bases from V and 6 bases from J; bases unmatched to any gene: 8. CDR3 region: CATRGGPDGYTF. The CDR3, as DNA: TGTGCCACCCGAGGGGGCCCAGATGGCTACACCTTC.

This chain links TRBV18 with TRBJ1-4; 7 nucleotides agree with TRBD1. V was pared by 4 bases and J by 2 bases, with 10 bases of the junction left unmatched. This CDR3 region has 17 residues. CDR1 and CDR2 from the germline V gene are KGHSH and LQKENI. The CDR3 bases are TGTGCCAGCTCACTTCGGGACAGCCGCTTCACTAATGAAAAACTGTTTTTT. Amino acids: CASSLRDSRFTNEKLFF.

V is TRBV7-6 and J is TRBJ1-1; D is ambiguous. Trimming left V 5 bases short and J 6 bases short, with 13 bases between. CDR1 SGHVS and CDR2 FNYEAQ come from the germline V gene. CDR3 length equals 13 residues. Written as DNA, the CDR3 is TGTGCCAGCAGCCCGGGAAACCCTGCTGAAGCTTTCTTT. The encoded protein is CASSPGNPAEAFF.

This sequence joins TRBV19 and TRBJ1-3, with D possibly being TRBD1 (5 bases). CDR3 length: 15 amino acids. Trimming cost V 2 bases and J 3 bases, with 11 bases left between them. CDR1 LNHDA and CDR2 SQIVND come from the germline V gene (reference sequence). In nucleotides, the CDR3 is TGTGCCAGTAGTATATCGACAGTACTTGGAAACACCATATATTTT. As protein: CASSISTVLGNTIYF.

This clone was observed a few times. This rearrangement joins TRBV6-1 to TRBJ2-7; 8 bases line up with TRBD1. V lost 5 bases, J lost 5 bases, and 8 bases stayed unmatched. Germline loops: CDR1 MNHNS, CDR2 SASEGT. The CDR3 runs 14 residues. The CDR3 protein is CASSFSGGGDEQYV. The CDR3 coding sequence is TGTGCCAGCAGTTTTTCAGGGGGCGGCGACGAGCAGTACGTC.

This rearrangement joins TRBV15 to TRBJ2-2, with a possible D match to TRBD1 (6 bases). The CDR3 has 18 amino acids. V shed 3 bases and J shed 6 bases, with 23 bases lying between them. In germline, CDR1 is LNHNV, CDR2 YYDKDF (reference sequence). The CDR3 DNA reads TGTGCCACCAGCAGCGGTCTAAATGGACAGTTCCTTTCCGGGGAGCTGTTTTTT. It specifies CATSSGLNGQFLSGELFF.

The chain recombines TRBV10-3 with TRBJ2-7; D not resolved. Germline V gene lookup returns CDR1 ENHRY and CDR2 SYGVKD. This CDR3 has 12 amino acids. The germline V and J ends were trimmed by 3 bases and 0 bases, with 3 bases remaining between them. CDR3: CAISDPSYEQYF. The CDR3, as DNA: TGTGCCATCAGTGACCCCTCCTACGAGCAGTACTTC.

This clone was detected once. V gene TRBV11-2 combines with J gene TRBJ2-5; D gene ambiguous. The CDR3 has 11 amino acids. Germline V gene data show CDR1 as SGHAT and CDR2 as FQNNGV. The germline V and J ends were trimmed by 5 bases and 1 base, with 2 bases remaining between them. The CDR3 sequence: CASSGQETQYF. The CDR3 nucleotides are TGTGCCAGCAGCGGCCAAGAGACCCAGTACTTC. The full variable domain, completed using reference TRBV11-2 and TRBJ2-5, is EAGVAQSPRYKIIEKRQSVAFWCNPISGHATLYWYQQILGQGPKLLIQFQNNGVVDDSQLPKDRFSAERLKGVDSTLKIQPAKLEDSAVYLCASSGQETQYFGPGTRLLVL.

In DNA, the CDR3 is TGTGCCAGCAGCTTAGCGGTCTGGGACGCCTCTGGAAACACCATATATTTT. This gives the protein CASSLAVWDASGNTIYF. The J gene is TRBJ1-3, the V gene TRBV7-8; D is perhaps TRBD1 (5 bases). The CDR3 contains 17 residues. Germline V gives CDR1 SGHVS, CDR2 FQNEAQ. Trimming stripped 0 bases from V and 0 bases from J, with 12 bases between.

This clone was found once. The chain uses TRBV7-3 and TRBJ2-1; weak D call: TRBD1 (6 bases). Germline lookup yields CDR1 SGHTA and CDR2 FQGTGA. V was cut by 5 bases and J by 6 bases, with 14 bases left in between. The CDR3 is 14 amino acids. The CDR3 loop is CASSVDSLGNEQFF. Written as DNA, the CDR3 is TGTGCCAGCAGCGTGGACAGTTTGGGCAATGAGCAGTTCTTC. Full variable domain (missing parts from reference TRBV7-3 and TRBJ2-1): GAGVSQTPSNKVTEKGKYVELRCDPISGHTALYWYRQSLGQGPEFLIYFQGTGAADDSGLPNDRFFAVRPEGSVSTLKIQRTERGDSAVYLCASSVDSLGNEQFFGPGTRLTVL.

In its sample, this clone ranks as medium-sized. CDR3 residues: CASSGQGFVQPQHF. The CDR3, as DNA: TGTGCCAGCAGTGGACAGGGGTTTGTTCAGCCCCAGCATTTT. The chain carries TRBV25-1 and TRBJ1-5; 8 bases are shared with TRBD1. This CDR3 contains 14 residues. V lost 4 bases, J lost 6 bases, and 5 bases stayed unmatched. Germline lookup yields CDR1 MGHDK and CDR2 SYGVNS.

By sample share, this clone is medium-sized. The rearrangement links TRBV10-2 to TRBJ2-1, with D possibly being TRBD2 (5 bases). Germline CDR1 is WSHSY and CDR2 is SAAADI. The CDR3 is 15 amino acids. V lost 0 bases and J 3 bases, leaving 9 bases between the germline ends. CDR3 sequence reads: CASSESRADYNEQFF. DNA for the CDR3: TGCGCCAGCAGTGAGTCGAGGGCGGACTACAATGAGCAGTTCTTC.

This chain joins TRBV13 and TRBJ1-1; perhaps TRBD1 as D (5 bases). Trimming removed 1 base at V and 1 base at J, with 10 bases between. CDR1 and CDR2 (germline): PRHDT, FYEKMQ (reference sequence). The CDR3 is made up of 15 amino acids. In DNA form, the CDR3 reads TGTGCCAGCAGCTTAGTATGGGGGGGGAACACTGAAGCTTTCTTT. It specifies CASSLVWGGNTEAFF.

This chain connects TRBV5-1 to TRBJ2-7; D ambiguous. Per germline, CDR1 SGHRS and CDR2 YFSETQ. V was clipped by 2 bases and J by 5 bases, with 8 bases between them. This CDR3 comprises 12 residues. The CDR3 protein is CASSFPGNEQYF. For the CDR3, the DNA is TGCGCCAGCAGCTTTCCAGGTAACGAGCAGTACTTC.

V and J are TRBV28 and TRBJ2-5, with TRBD2 as a possible D gene (6 bases). The CDR3 has 14 amino acids. Trimming took 2 bases from V and 5 from J, leaving 12 bases between them. CDR1 and CDR2 from the germline V gene are MDHEN and SYDVKM. Written as DNA, the CDR3 is TGTGCCAGCAGTTTAGGGGCGGGGATTGAGACCCAGTACTTC. Translated: CASSLGAGIETQYF. The whole variable domain, remainder taken from reference TRBV28 and TRBJ2-5, is DVKVTQSSRYLVKRTGEKVFLECVQDMDHENMFWYRQDPGLGLRLIYFSYDVKMKEKGDIPEGYSVSREKKERFSLILESASTNQTSMYLCASSLGAGIETQYFGPGTRLLVL.

CDR3 bases: TGTGCCAGCAGCTTAGATATTGGAACTGAAGCTTTCTTT. Translation: CASSLDIGTEAFF. This chain links TRBV11-3 with TRBJ1-1, with D unresolved. CDR1 and CDR2 from the germline V gene are SGHNT and YENEEA. V dropped 0 bases and J dropped 5 bases, with 7 bases sitting between them. This CDR3 comprises 13 residues.

V usage is TRBV27 and J usage is TRBJ1-2; the D gene is possibly TRBD1 (6 bases). The germline V gene has CDR1 MNHEY and CDR2 SMNVEV (reference sequence). The CDR3 has 17 amino acids. The V end lost 5 bases, the J end lost 4 bases, and 23 bases lay between the germline ends. CDR3: CASSPGGGGGRVYGYTF. Here the CDR3 DNA reads TGTGCCAGCAGTCCCGGGGGAGGGGGGGGTAGGGTCTATGGCTACACCTTC.

The V and J genes are TRBV2 and TRBJ1-3; possibly TRBD1 for D (5 bases). Germline CDR1 reads SNHLY; CDR2 reads FYNNEI. Trimming stripped 6 bases from V and 0 bases from J, with 12 bases between. CDR3 length equals 15 residues. The CDR3 DNA sequence: TGTGCCAGCAGGGGCTGGGGACCCTCTGGAAACACCATATATTTT. This gives the protein CASRGWGPSGNTIYF.

V and J are TRBV11-2 and TRBJ2-1, with a weak D call TRBD1 (5 bases). The germline CDR1 and CDR2 sequences are SGHAT and FQNNGV. The CDR3 is made up of 11 amino acids. V was shortened by 2 bases and J by 13 bases, with 9 bases between the two germline ends. CDR3 protein: CASSLRTPQFF. Written as DNA, the CDR3 is TGTGCCAGCAGCTTACGGACACCTCAGTTCTTC.

This clone was observed a few times. The chain links TRBV10-3 to TRBJ1-2; 7 nucleotides agree with TRBD1. The CDR3 length is 15 residues. CDR1 and CDR2 from the germline V gene are ENHRY and SYGVKD. The ends lost 6 bases at V and 1 base at J; junction bases unmatched: 8. In DNA, the CDR3 is TGTGCCATCAGAGAGACAGGGATGGGTAACTATGGCTACACCTTC. Protein product: CAIRETGMGNYGYTF.

V and J are TRBV27 and TRBJ2-1, with D possibly TRBD2 on 5 matching bases. The length of the CDR3 is 13 residues. V lost 8 bases and J 6 bases, leaving 14 bases between the germline ends. Per the germline V gene, CDR1 is MNHEY and CDR2 is SMNVEV (reference sequence). DNA of the CDR3: TGTGCCAGCCGCGGACTGTCACCCAATGAGCAGTTCTTC. Translation: CASRGLSPNEQFF.

The J gene is TRBJ1-4, the V gene TRBV7-9; D gene uncertain. Germline loops: CDR1 SEHNR, CDR2 FQNEAQ (reference sequence). This CDR3 has 15 amino acids. Trimming pared 8 bases from V and 5 bases from J, leaving 18 bases between. The CDR3 loop is CASSDPGPKNEKLFF. The CDR3 nucleotides are TGTGCCAGCTCAGACCCCGGACCTAAGAATGAAAAACTGTTTTTT.